Detailed here is one T cell receptor (beta chain). Its antigen is currently not known. A read error may explain this, as a much larger clone is one base away. The conserved phenylalanine or tryptophan is not found at the CDR3 terminus, so this likely reflects a read error. Artificial thymic organoids were built by aggregating human HSPCs with MS5 murine stromal cells transduced with human DLL1, cultured at an air-liquid interface. Hematopoietic stem and progenitor cells that were CD34+CD3-, FACS-purified and depleted of residual T cells served as the seed cells for the organoids. Organoids were cultured in serum-free RB27 medium: RPMI 1640 supplemented with B27, FLT3L, IL-7 and ascorbic acid. Organoid and thymic CD3+TCRalphabeta+CD8 single positive T cells were FACS sorted before RNA extraction. For each sample, total RNA was purified from roughly 40,000 to 200,000 sorted cells using the RNeasy Micro kit, and RNA quality was assessed on an Agilent RNA 6000 Nano chip.

The data were taken from a study of T cells generated in artificial thymic organoids (dated by TCRdb to 2017 to 2019). With regard to the full study: The TCR alpha and beta CDR3 repertoires of CD8 single positive T cells derived from in vitro artificial thymic organoids were compared with those of thymic and peripheral blood naive CD8 T cells. Displayed repertoire sequencing data were described as representative of three independent experiments.

Paper-wide results and their limitations: CD8 single positive T cells derived from organoids showed physiological TCR clonotype diversity comparable to the diversity seen in thymic and blood naive CD8 T cells. Organoid-derived T cells did not show skewed Valpha or Vbeta usage, which argues against unconventional lineages or clonal expansions being dominant.

Separate semi-nested PCR amplifications were run for the TCRalpha and TCRbeta libraries, using Advantage 2 and reverse primers located in the TRAC or TRBC constant regions. The amount of total RNA going into first-strand cDNA synthesis ranged between roughly 3.5 and 550 ng. The TCR cDNA libraries were generated by 5'-RACE using the SMARTer PCR cDNA Synthesis kit, with a poly-dT primer driving first-strand synthesis. The semi-nested reverse primers in the constant regions carried 5-nucleotide sample-specific barcodes, and the PCR products were cleaned up with the Zymo DNA Clean and Concentrator-5 kit. Up to ten barcoded samples were pooled, ligated to Illumina adaptors and sequenced as 2 x 150 bp paired-end reads on an Illumina MiSeq. In the original analysis: Demultiplexed reads were aligned with BLAT to a custom library of all human TRAV, TRAJ, TRBV, TRBD and TRBJ combinations from IMGT. The best BLAT hits were picked using pslCDnaFilter (-maxAligns=1, -ignoreIntrons), and custom Perl scripts were used to calculate clonotype frequencies. Clones were called with MiXCR by TCRdb after fastp trimmed the public reads at Q25, and only in-frame beta chains were retained. CDR3 protein sequences are deduplicated, and each keeps its most common genes and DNA. These V and J calls rely on TCRdb rather than the paper's analysis. In this sample the table shows over 6,000 distinct CDR3 sequences, around 25% of which occur a single time. Of the sample, around 3.1% falls within the top ten clones.

This TCR was recovered from a human donor who gave cord blood stem cells for thymic organoid culture, a cardiac surgery patient who gave postnatal thymus, or a blood donor (not recorded which). Sequenced material: naive CD8+ T cells grown in artificial thymic organoids from cord blood stem and progenitor cells. The cell subset or site label of this sample denotes: CD3+TCRalphabeta+CD8SP T cells; for blood, CD45RO-CCR7+ naive CD8+ T cells.

The CDR3 reads as follows: CASSLGPYNEQFS. The nucleotide sequence reads TGTGCCAGCAGCTTAGGGCCCTACAATGAGCAGTTCTCC. The V and J genes are TRBV7-2 and TRBJ2-1; the D gene cannot be named for sure. Trimming costs V 1 base and J 2 bases, and their ends lie 3 bases apart. The length of the CDR3 is 13 amino acids, counting both ends. The DNA shown is the 39-base CDR3, in frame from base 1. CDR1 and CDR2 (SGHTA, FQGNSA) derive from the germline V gene.